The next 9 T cell receptor beta chains were all read from a single sample in a study of blood T cells in healthy people across ages. Sample-barcoded 5' priming and a J-beta primer mix drove a second PCR of 7 to 11 cycles. One entry per CDR3 protein results from TCRdb running MiXCR on the 5' RACE reads. The repertoire holds some 690,000 distinct CDR3 sequences, with about a fifth as singletons. The source material was blood. Receptors were obtained from a man in his sixties or seventies in good health.

The chain joins TRBV4-1 to TRBJ1-1; maybe TRBD1 (5 bases). Trimming removed 0 bases from V and 1 base from J, with 24 bases in between. Per germline, CDR1 MGHRA and CDR2 YSYEKL. The CDR3 contains 20 residues. The CDR3 spells CASSQDIGAGLVNGNTEAFF. Written as DNA, the CDR3 is TGCGCCAGCAGCCAAGATATAGGGGCGGGACTTGTTAATGGGAACACTGAAGCTTTCTTT.

In its sample, this clonotype was seen a few times. CDR3: CASSPVGQSGYTF. CDR3 DNA: TGTGCCAGCTCACCAGTTGGACAGTCGGGCTACACCTTC. The rearrangement links TRBV18 to TRBJ1-2; D is perhaps TRBD1 (6 bases). In germline, CDR1 is KGHSH, CDR2 LQKENI. This CDR3 has 13 residues. Trimming took off 2 bases at V and 8 bases at J, with 12 bases between the two ends. Using reference TRBV18 and TRBJ1-2 for the parts outside the CDR3, the full variable domain is NAGVMQNPRHLVRRRGQEARLRCSPMKGHSHVYWYRQLPEEGLKFMVYLQKENIIDESGMPKERFSAEFPKEGPSILRIQQVVRGDSAAYFCASSPVGQSGYTFGSGTRLTVV.

This clonotype occurred a few times. The rearrangement uses TRBV20-1 and TRBJ1-6; D gene uncertain. This CDR3 has 13 amino acids. Trimming took off 2 bases at V and 5 bases at J, with 7 bases between the two ends. The germline CDR1 and CDR2 sequences are DFQATT and SNEGSKA (reference sequence). CDR3 sequence reads: CSARTVNNSPLHF. The DNA for the CDR3 is TGCAGTGCTAGAACCGTTAATAATTCACCCCTCCACTTT.

This clonotype occurred many times. This chain uses TRBV12-3 or TRBV12-4 with TRBJ1-4; D gene ambiguous. The length of the CDR3 is 14 residues. V was pared by 5 bases and J by 7 bases, with 14 bases between. Written as DNA, the CDR3 is TGTGCCAGCAGTCCCGGCCTATTCGCTGAAAAACTGTTTTTT. This gives the protein CASSPGLFAEKLFF.

The V call is TRBV5-1, the J call TRBJ2-5; the D gene could be TRBD1 or TRBD2 (5 bases each). This CDR3 has 12 amino acids. V was clipped by 5 bases and J by 5 bases, with 10 bases between them. Germline CDR1 and CDR2: SGHRS and YFSETQ. DNA for the CDR3: TGCGCCAGCAGTGAAAGGGACGAGACCCAGTACTTC. This sequence encodes CASSERDETQYF. The whole variable domain, filled in from reference TRBV5-1 and TRBJ2-5, reads KAGVTQTPRYLIKTRGQQVTLSCSPISGHRSVSWYQQTPGQGLQFLFEYFSETQRNKGNFPGRFSGRQFSNSRSEMNVSTLELGDSALYLCASSERDETQYFGPGTRLLVL.

The gene calls are TRBV7-2 and TRBJ2-7, with D unclear. The CDR3 is 13 residues long. V was cut by 6 bases and J by 3 bases, with 12 bases left in between. Germline lookup yields CDR1 SGHTA and CDR2 FQGNSA. In nucleotides, the CDR3 is TGTGCCAGCAGATTCCCGAGCAACTACGAGCAGTACTTC. It codes for CASRFPSNYEQYF.

The V gene is TRBV6-5, the J gene TRBJ1-1; D may be TRBD1 (6 bases). V lost 8 bases to trimming and J lost 1 base, with 17 bases between them. Germline V gene sequence: CDR1 MNHEY, CDR2 SVGAGI. The CDR3 extends over 15 amino acids. The CDR3 DNA follows: TGTGCCAGCGGCTTAACACAGGGAAAGAACACTGAAGCTTTCTTT. As protein: CASGLTQGKNTEAFF.

Of note for this clonotype: The junction shows a germline mismatch at one end, possibly a read error. The J gene is TRBJ2-5, the V gene TRBV7-2; TRBD1 agrees at 7 bases. The end of the DNA aligns better with TRBJ2-7, so the J call may be wrong. This CDR3 spans 15 amino acids. Per germline, CDR1 SGHTA and CDR2 FQGNSA. In nucleotides, the CDR3 is TGTGTCAGCAGCCCCGGGACAGAGAGAACCTACGAGCAGTACTTC. This sequence encodes CVSSPGTERTYEQYF.

Only a few counts were recorded for this clonotype. The chain couples TRBV5-5 to TRBJ1-2, with D hard to call. The CDR3 has 16 amino acids. Germline CDR1 and CDR2: SGHKS and YYEKEE (reference sequence). Deletions cut 3 bases from V and 3 bases from J, with 18 bases between. As DNA, the CDR3 is TGTGCCAGCAGCTCCCGAGCAACCGGTCGGGACTATGGCTACACCTTC. This codes for CASSSRATGRDYGYTF. The full variable domain, with the rest looked up from reference TRBV5-5 and TRBJ1-2, is DAGVTQSPTHLIKTRGQQVTLRCSPISGHKSVSWYQQVLGQGPQFIFQYYEKEERGRGNFPDRFSARQFPNYSSELNVNALLLGDSALYLCASSSRATGRDYGYTFGSGTRLTVV.